The next 12 T cell receptor beta chains were all read from a single sample in a study of T cells after yellow fever vaccination. Each CDR3 protein gets one entry after TCRdb re-called the 5' RACE reads with MiXCR. The sample consists of a few hundred thousand distinct CDR3 sequences, 8.5% to 10% of them appearing once. The sequencing used CD4+ T cells sorted from PBMCs, collected 5 days after the yellow fever booster vaccination. These receptors all stem from a man aged 18 to 30 who received the YFV17D yellow fever vaccine.

This chain joins TRBV7-2 and TRBJ2-1; TRBD1 aligns across 9 bases. The CDR3 runs 13 residues. The germline V gene has CDR1 SGHTA and CDR2 FQGNSA. With 5 bases clipped from V and 7 bases from J, the junction kept 3 bases outside the gene matches. The chain's CDR3 is CASSETGGNEQFF. The CDR3 nucleotides read TGTGCCAGCAGCGAGACAGGGGGTAATGAGCAGTTCTTC. The variable domain in full, with the rest retrieved from reference TRBV7-2 and TRBJ2-1, is GAGVSQSPSNKVTEKGKDVELRCDPISGHTALYWYRQSLGQGLEFLIYFQGNSAPDKSGLPSDRFSAERTGGSVSTLTIQRTQQEDSAVYLCASSETGGNEQFFGPGTRLTVL.

In its sample, this clonotype was seen a few times. The chain is built from TRBV4-1 and TRBJ2-6, with 7 positions matching TRBD2. CDR1 and CDR2 from the germline V gene are MGHRA and YSYEKL. The J segment lost 0 bases and the V segment lost 1 base, leaving 3 bases of the junction unmatched. The CDR3 is 17 amino acids. As DNA, the CDR3 is TGCGCCAGCAGCCAAGGGGAGGGGATCTCTGGGGCCAACGTCCTGACTTTC. It encodes CASSQGEGISGANVLTF.

The chain has TRBV27 and TRBJ2-3; TRBD2 is a possible D gene (7 bases). V dropped 4 bases and J dropped 3 bases, with 14 bases sitting between them. The CDR3 is 15 residues long. Looked up from germline, CDR1 is MNHEY and CDR2 is SMNVEV (reference sequence). The CDR3 nucleotides read TGTGCCAGCAGTTCCCAACAGGGAGGGACAGATACGCAGTATTTT. This translates into CASSSQQGGTDTQYF.

The V and J genes are TRBV5-1 and TRBJ2-2; D is possibly TRBD1 (5 bases). Germline V gene data show CDR1 as SGHRS and CDR2 as YFSETQ. The CDR3 has 14 amino acids. With 3 bases removed from V and 1 base from J, the gap between germline ends came to 7 bases. CDR3 in amino acids: CASSSTVNTGELFF. The DNA of the CDR3 is TGCGCCAGCAGCTCGACAGTGAACACCGGGGAGCTGTTTTTT.

The gene calls are TRBV18 and TRBJ1-1, with 7 bases identical to TRBD1. In germline, CDR1 is KGHSH, CDR2 LQKENI. The CDR3 contains 14 residues. Germline trimming cut 3 bases from V and 3 bases from J; bases unmatched to any gene: 4. In DNA, the CDR3 is TGTGCCAGCTCACCGCGACAGGGAGACACTGAAGCTTTCTTT. Protein product: CASSPRQGDTEAFF.

This clonotype was seen a handful of times. V is TRBV15 and J is TRBJ2-7, with D uncertain. The CDR3 extends over 12 amino acids. Trimming took 0 bases from V and 12 from J, leaving 12 bases between them. Germline values: CDR1 LNHNV, CDR2 YYDKDF (reference sequence). This chain's CDR3 is CATSRDGRPPYF. In nucleotides, the CDR3 is TGTGCCACCAGCAGAGACGGACGTCCCCCGTACTTC.

V gene TRBV5-1 combines with J gene TRBJ2-5; 7 bases line up with TRBD2. This CDR3 comprises 14 residues. Germline CDR1 and CDR2: SGHRS and YFSETQ. V lost 1 base and J lost 5; bases outside the gene matches: 5. In nucleotides, the CDR3 is TGCGCCAGCAGCTTGAACACAGCGGGGGAGACCCAGTACTTC. As protein: CASSLNTAGETQYF.

The chain recombines TRBV7-9 with TRBJ2-5; D remains unclear. Germline CDR1 is SEHNR and CDR2 is FQNEAQ (reference sequence). V was clipped by 7 bases and J by 5 bases, with 11 bases between them. This CDR3 has 12 residues. CDR3: CASTKARETQYF. Here the CDR3 DNA reads TGTGCCAGCACCAAAGCTAGGGAGACCCAGTACTTC.

This clonotype was recorded at least ten times. The chain recombines TRBV4-2 with TRBJ1-4, with D maybe TRBD1 (5 bases). This CDR3 region has 18 residues. CDR1 and CDR2 from the germline V gene are LGHNA and YNFKEQ. Trimming removed 4 bases at V and 0 bases at J, with 18 bases between. The CDR3 nucleotides read TGTGCCAGCAGCCTTTTTGGTACAGGTGGAGCAACTAATGAAAAACTGTTTTTT. Translating gives CASSLFGTGGATNEKLFF.

This clonotype came up many times. The chain recombines TRBV5-1 with TRBJ2-3; 11 bases are a match to TRBD2. Germline CDR1 and CDR2: SGHRS and YFSETQ. The CDR3 covers 18 residues. V lost 0 bases to trimming and J lost 1 base; unmatched junction nucleotides: 7. The CDR3: CASSLALAGGPGTDTQYF. The DNA for the CDR3 is TGCGCCAGCAGCTTGGCCCTAGCGGGGGGTCCTGGCACAGATACGCAGTATTTT.

V gene TRBV4-3 combines with J gene TRBJ2-3; D is unresolved. Germline V gives CDR1 LGHNA, CDR2 YSLEER. CDR3 length: 16 residues. Trimming took off 4 bases at V and 0 bases at J, with 14 bases between the two ends. The CDR3 DNA sequence: TGCGCCAGCAGCCTTGGCTACAGAGAAAGCACAGATACGCAGTATTTT. As protein: CASSLGYRESTDTQYF.

CDR3 in amino acids: CASSLRPGQSSNQPQHF. The CDR3 DNA reads as TGTGCCAGCAGTTTAAGACCGGGACAAAGTAGCAATCAGCCCCAGCATTTT. This rearrangement joins TRBV6-5 to TRBJ1-5; D perhaps matches TRBD1 (6 bases). Trimming took off 4 bases at V and 0 bases at J, with 16 bases between the two ends. The CDR3 length is 17 residues. The germline CDR1 and CDR2 sequences are MNHEY and SVGAGI.